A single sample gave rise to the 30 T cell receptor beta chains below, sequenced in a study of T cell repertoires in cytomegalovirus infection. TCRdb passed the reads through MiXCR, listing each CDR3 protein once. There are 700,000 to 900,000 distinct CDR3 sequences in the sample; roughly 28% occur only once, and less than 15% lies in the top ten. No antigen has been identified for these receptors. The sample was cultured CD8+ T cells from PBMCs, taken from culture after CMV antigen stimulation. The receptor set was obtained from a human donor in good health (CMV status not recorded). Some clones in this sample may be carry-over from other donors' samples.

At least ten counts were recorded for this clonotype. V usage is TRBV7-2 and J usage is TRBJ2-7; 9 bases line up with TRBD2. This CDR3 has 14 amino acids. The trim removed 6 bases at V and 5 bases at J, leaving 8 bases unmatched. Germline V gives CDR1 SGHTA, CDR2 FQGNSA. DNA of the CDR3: TGTGCCAGCAGTAGAGCGGGGGGTAACGACGAGCAGTACGTC. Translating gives CASSRAGGNDEQYV.

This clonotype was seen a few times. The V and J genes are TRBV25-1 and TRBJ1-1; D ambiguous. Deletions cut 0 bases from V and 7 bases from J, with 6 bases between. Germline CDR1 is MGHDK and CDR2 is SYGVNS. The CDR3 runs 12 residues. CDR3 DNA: TGTGCCAGCAGTGAATACGGCGGTGAAGCTTTCTTT. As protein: CASSEYGGEAFF.

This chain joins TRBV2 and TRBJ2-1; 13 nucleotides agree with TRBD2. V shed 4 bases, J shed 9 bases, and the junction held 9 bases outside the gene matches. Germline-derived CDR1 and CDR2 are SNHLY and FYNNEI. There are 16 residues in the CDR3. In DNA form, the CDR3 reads TGTGCCAGCAGTGGACGGACTAGCGGGGGCCGGGGTGAGCAGTTCTTC. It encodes CASSGRTSGGRGEQFF. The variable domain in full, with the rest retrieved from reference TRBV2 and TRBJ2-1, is EPEVTQTPSHQVTQMGQEVILRCVPISNHLYFYWYRQILGQKVEFLVSFYNNEISEKSEIFDDQFSVERPDGSNFTLKIRSTKLEDSAMYFCASSGRTSGGRGEQFFGPGTRLTVL.

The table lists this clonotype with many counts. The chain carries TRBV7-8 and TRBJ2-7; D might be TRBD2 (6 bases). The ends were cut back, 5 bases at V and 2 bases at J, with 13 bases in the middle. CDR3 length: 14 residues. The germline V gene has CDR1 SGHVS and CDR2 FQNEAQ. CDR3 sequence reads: CASSPRSGAYEQYF. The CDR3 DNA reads TGTGCCAGCAGCCCCCGGTCGGGAGCCTACGAGCAGTACTTC.

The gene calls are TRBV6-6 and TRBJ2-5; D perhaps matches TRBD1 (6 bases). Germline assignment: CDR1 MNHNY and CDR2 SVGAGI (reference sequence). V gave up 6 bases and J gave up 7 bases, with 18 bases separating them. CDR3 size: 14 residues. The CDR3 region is CASSERTVKGTQYF. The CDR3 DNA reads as TGTGCCAGCAGCGAGCGGACAGTTAAGGGGACCCAGTACTTC.

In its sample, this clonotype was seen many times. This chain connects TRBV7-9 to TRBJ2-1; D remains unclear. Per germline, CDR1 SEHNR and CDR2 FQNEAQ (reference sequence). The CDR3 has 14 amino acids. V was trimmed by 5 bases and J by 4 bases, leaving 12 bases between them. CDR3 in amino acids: CASSHEEKYNEQFF. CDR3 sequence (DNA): TGTGCCAGCAGCCACGAAGAAAAATACAATGAGCAGTTCTTC.

CDR3 nucleotide sequence: TGTGCCAGCAGCTTAGAGGCCCCGATTAGAGGTGGCTACACCTTC. Translation gives CASSLEAPIRGGYTF. The rearrangement links TRBV7-8 to TRBJ1-2; unclear D gene. The CDR3 is 15 residues long. With 1 base removed from V and 7 bases from J, the gap between germline ends came to 16 bases. CDR1 and CDR2 (germline): SGHVS, FQNEAQ.

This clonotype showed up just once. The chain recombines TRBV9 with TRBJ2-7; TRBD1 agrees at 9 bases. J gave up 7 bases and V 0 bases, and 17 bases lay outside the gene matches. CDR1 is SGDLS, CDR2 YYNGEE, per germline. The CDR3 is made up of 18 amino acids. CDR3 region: CASSVGPRDRESGGEQYV. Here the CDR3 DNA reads TGTGCCAGCAGCGTAGGCCCCCGGGACAGGGAGAGCGGAGGGGAGCAGTACGTC.

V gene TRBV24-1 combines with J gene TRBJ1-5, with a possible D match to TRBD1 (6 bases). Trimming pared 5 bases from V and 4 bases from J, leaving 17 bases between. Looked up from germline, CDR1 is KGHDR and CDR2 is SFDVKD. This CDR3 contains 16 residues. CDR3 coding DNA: TGTGCCACCAGTGGTCCTGGGCAGGGGTGGAATCAGCCCCAGCATTTT. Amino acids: CATSGPGQGWNQPQHF.

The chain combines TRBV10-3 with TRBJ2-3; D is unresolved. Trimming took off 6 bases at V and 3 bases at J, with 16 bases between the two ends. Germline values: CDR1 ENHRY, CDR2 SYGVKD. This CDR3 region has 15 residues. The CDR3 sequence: CAIRVSVGGTDTQYF. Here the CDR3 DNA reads TGTGCCATCAGGGTGAGCGTCGGCGGAACAGATACGCAGTATTTT.

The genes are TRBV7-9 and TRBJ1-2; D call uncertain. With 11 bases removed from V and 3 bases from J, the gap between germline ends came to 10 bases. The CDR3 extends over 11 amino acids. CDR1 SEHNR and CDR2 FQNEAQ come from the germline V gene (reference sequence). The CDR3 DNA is TGTGCCTCGACTTCGGACTATGGCTACACCTTC. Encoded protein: CASTSDYGYTF.

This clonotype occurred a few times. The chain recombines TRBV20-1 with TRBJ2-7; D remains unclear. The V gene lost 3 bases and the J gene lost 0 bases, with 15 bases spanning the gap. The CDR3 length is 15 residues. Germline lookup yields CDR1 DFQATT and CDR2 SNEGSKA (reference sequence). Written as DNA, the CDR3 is TGCAGTGCTAGGATAAGTAGTCTGAGCTCCTACGAGCAGTACTTC. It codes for CSARISSLSSYEQYF.

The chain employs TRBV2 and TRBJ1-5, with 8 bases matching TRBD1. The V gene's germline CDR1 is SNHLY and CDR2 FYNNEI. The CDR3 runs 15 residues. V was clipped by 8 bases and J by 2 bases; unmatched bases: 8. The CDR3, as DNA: TGTGCCAGCGAGACAGGGGAAGGGGGCAATCAGCCCCAGCATTTT. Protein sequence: CASETGEGGNQPQHF.

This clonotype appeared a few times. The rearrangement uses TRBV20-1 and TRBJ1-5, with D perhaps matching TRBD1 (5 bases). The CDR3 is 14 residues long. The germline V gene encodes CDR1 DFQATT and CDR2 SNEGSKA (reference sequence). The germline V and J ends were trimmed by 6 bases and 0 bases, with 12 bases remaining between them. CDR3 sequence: CSAGTDYSNQPQHF. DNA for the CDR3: TGCAGTGCAGGGACCGATTATAGCAATCAGCCCCAGCATTTT.

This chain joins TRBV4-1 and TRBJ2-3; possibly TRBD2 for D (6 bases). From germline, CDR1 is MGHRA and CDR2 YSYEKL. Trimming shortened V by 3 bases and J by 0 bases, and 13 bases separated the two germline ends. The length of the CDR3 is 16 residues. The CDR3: CASSHGPGESTDTQYF. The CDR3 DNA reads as TGCGCCAGCAGCCATGGGCCGGGGGAAAGCACAGATACGCAGTATTTT.

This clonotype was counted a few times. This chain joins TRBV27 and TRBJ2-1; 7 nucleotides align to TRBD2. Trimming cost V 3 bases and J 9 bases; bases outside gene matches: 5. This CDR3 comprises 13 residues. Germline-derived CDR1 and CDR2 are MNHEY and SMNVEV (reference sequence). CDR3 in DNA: TGTGCCAGCAGTTTCATCTTAGCGGGTGAGCAGTTCTTC. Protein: CASSFILAGEQFF.

The CDR3 is CASSLGRTAQNTEAFF. Here the CDR3 DNA reads TGTGCCAGCAGCTTAGGCAGGACGGCTCAGAACACTGAAGCTTTCTTT. The rearrangement links TRBV11-2 to TRBJ1-1; D unclear. Germline loops: CDR1 SGHAT, CDR2 FQNNGV. The V and J ends lost 1 base and 1 base respectively, with 13 bases between them. This CDR3 has 16 amino acids.

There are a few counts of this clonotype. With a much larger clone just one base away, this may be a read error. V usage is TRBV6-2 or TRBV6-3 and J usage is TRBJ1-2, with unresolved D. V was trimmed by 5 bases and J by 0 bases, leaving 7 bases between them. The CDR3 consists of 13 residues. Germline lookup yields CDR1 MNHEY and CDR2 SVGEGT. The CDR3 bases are TGTGCCAGCAGTCCGACAACTAACTATGGCTACACCTTC. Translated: CASSPTTNYGYTF.

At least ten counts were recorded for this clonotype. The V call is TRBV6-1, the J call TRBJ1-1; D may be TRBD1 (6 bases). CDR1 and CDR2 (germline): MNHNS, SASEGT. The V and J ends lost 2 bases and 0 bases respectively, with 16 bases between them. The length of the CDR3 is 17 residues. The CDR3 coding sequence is TGTGCCAGCAGTGAACTCCGGGACACCCAAATGAACACTGAAGCTTTCTTT. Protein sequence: CASSELRDTQMNTEAFF.

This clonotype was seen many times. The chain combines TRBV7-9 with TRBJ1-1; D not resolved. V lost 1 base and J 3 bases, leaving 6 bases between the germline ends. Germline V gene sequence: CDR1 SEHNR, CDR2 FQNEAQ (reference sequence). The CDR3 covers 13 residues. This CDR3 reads CASSLVRDTEAFF. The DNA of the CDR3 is TGTGCCAGCAGCTTAGTTCGCGACACTGAAGCTTTCTTT.

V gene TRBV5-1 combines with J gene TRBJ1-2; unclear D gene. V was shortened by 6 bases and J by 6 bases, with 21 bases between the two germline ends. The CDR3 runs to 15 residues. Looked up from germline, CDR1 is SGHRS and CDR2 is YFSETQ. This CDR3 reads CASTSDRTAIDGYTF. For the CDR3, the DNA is TGCGCCAGCACCTCGGACCGGACGGCGATTGATGGCTACACCTTC. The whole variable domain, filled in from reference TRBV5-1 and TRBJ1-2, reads KAGVTQTPRYLIKTRGQQVTLSCSPISGHRSVSWYQQTPGQGLQFLFEYFSETQRNKGNFPGRFSGRQFSNSRSEMNVSTLELGDSALYLCASTSDRTAIDGYTFGSGTRLTVV.

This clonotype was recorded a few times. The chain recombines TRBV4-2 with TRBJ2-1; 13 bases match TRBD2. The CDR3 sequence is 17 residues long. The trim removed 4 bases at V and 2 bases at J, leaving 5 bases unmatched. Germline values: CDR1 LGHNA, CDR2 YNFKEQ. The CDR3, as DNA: TGTGCCAGCAGCCCACCCACTAGCGGGGGGGCCTACAATGAGCAGTTCTTC. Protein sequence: CASSPPTSGGAYNEQFF.

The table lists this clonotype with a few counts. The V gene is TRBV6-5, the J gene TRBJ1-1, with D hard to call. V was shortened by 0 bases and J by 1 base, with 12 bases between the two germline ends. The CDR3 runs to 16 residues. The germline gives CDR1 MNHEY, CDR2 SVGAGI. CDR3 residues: CASSYSAKTGNTEAFF. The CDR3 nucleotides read TGTGCCAGCAGTTACTCGGCCAAGACCGGGAACACTGAAGCTTTCTTT.

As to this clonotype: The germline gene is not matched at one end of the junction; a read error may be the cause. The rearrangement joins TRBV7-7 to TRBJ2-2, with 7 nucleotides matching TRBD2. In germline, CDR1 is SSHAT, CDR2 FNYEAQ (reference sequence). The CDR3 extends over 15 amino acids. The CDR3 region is CASSLGDYNTGELFF. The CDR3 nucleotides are TGTGCTAGCAGCTTAGGGGACTATAACACCGGGGAGCTGTTTTTT.

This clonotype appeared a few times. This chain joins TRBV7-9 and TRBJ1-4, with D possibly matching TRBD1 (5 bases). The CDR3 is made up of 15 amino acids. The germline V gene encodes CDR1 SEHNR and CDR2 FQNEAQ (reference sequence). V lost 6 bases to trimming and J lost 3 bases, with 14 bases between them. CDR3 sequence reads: CASRPSGKANEKLFF. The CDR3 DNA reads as TGTGCCAGCAGACCTTCAGGGAAAGCTAATGAAAAACTGTTTTTT.

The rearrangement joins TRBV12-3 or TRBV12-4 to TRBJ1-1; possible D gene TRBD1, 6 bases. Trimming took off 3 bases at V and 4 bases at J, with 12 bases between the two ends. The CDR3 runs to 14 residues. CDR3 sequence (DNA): TGTGCCAGCAGTTTCGGGGGCACGGCCACTGAAGCTTTCTTT. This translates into CASSFGGTATEAFF.

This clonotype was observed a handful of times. For the CDR3, the DNA is TGCGCCAGCAGCAAAGGCGGTACAGGGGTCAACTATGGCTACACCTTC. This codes for CASSKGGTGVNYGYTF. This rearrangement joins TRBV4-1 to TRBJ1-2; TRBD1 agrees at 7 bases. The CDR3 covers 16 residues. The V segment lost 5 bases and the J segment 2 bases; nucleotides outside the gene matches: 11. Germline-derived CDR1 and CDR2 are MGHRA and YSYEKL.

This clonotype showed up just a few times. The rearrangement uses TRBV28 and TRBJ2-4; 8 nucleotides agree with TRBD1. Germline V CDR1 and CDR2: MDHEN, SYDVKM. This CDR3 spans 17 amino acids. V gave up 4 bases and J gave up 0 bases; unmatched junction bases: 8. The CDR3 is CASSSIPGQVAKNIQYF. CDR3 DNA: TGTGCCAGCAGTTCAATACCGGGACAGGTAGCCAAAAACATTCAGTACTTC.

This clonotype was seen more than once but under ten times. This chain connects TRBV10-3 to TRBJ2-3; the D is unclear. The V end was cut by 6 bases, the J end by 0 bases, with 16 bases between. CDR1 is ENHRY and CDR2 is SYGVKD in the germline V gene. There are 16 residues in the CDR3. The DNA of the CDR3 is TGTGCCATCAGAATCTGGACGTCCTCTAGCACAGATACGCAGTATTTT. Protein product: CAIRIWTSSSTDTQYF.

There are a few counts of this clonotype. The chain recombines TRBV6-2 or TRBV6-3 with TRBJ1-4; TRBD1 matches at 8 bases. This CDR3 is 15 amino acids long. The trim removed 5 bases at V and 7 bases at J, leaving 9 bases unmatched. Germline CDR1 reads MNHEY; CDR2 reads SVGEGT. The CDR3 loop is CASSPQGAVGEKLFF. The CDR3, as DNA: TGTGCCAGCAGTCCCCAGGGGGCGGTCGGTGAAAAACTGTTTTTT.